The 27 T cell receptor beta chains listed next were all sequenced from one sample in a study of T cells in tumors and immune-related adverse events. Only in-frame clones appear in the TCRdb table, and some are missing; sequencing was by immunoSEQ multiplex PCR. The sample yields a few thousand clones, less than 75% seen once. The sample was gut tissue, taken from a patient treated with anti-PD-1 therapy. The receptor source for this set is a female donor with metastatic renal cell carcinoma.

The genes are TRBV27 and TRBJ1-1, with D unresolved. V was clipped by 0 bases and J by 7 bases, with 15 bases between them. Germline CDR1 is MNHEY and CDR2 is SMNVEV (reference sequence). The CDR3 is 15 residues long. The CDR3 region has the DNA TGTGCCAGCAGTTTATCCTCTCCACCCCCGATTGAAGCTTTCTTT. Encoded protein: CASSLSSPPPIEAFF.

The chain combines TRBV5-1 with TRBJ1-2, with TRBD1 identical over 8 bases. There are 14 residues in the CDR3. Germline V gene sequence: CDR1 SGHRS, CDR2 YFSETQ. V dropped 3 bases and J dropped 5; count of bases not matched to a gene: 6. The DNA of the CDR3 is TGCGCCAGCAGCTCGCAGGGGGCTGGTTATGGCTACACCTTC. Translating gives CASSSQGAGYGYTF.

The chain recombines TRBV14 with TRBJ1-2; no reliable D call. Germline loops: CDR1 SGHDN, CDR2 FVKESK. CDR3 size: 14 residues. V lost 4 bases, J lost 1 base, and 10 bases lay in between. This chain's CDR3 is CASSRGGYNYGYTF. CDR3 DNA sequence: TGTGCCAGCAGCCGCGGAGGGTATAACTATGGCTACACCTTC.

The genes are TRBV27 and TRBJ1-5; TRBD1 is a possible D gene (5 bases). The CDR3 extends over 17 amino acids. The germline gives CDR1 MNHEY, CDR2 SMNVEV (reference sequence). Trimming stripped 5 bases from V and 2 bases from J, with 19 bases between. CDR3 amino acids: CASSPNGPGFGNQPQHF. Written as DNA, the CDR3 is TGTGCCAGCAGTCCCAATGGACCAGGGTTCGGCAATCAGCCCCAGCATTTT.

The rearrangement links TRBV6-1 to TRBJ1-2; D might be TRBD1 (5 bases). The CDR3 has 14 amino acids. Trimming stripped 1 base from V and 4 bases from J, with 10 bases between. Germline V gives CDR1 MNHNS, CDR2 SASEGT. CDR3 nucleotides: TGTGCCAGCAGTGAAGAGAAGGGGCTCTATGGCTACACCTTC. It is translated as CASSEEKGLYGYTF.

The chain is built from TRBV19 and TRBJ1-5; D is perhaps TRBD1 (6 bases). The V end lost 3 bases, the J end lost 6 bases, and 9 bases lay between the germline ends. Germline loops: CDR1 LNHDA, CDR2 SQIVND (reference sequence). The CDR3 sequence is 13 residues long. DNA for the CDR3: TGTGCCAGTAGTATCAACAGGGTTCAGCCCCAGCATTTT. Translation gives CASSINRVQPQHF.

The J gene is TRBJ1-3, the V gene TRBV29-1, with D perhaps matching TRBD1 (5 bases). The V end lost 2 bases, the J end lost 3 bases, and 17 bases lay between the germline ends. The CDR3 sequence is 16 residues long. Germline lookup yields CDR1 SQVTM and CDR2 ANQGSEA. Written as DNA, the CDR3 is TGCAGCGTTGAACTCACGGGGGGATCTTATGGAAACACCATATATTTT. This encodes CSVELTGGSYGNTIYF.

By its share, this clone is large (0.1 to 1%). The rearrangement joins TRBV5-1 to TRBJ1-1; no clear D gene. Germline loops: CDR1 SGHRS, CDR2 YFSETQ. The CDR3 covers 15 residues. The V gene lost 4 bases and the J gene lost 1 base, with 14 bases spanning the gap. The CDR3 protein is CASSAYGEPNTEAFF. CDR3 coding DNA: TGCGCCAGCAGCGCTTATGGGGAGCCGAACACTGAAGCTTTCTTT.

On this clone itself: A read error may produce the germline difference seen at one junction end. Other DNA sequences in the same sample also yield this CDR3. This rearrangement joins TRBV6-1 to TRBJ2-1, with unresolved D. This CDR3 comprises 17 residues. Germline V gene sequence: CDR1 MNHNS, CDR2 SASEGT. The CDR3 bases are TGTGCCAGCAGTGTTTCCTGGGATACCAGCTCCTACAATGAGCAATTCTTC. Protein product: CASSVSWDTSSYNEQFF.

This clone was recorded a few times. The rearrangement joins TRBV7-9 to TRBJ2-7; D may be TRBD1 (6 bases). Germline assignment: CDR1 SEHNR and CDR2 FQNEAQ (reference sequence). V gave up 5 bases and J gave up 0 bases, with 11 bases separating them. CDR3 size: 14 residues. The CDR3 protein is CASSPGQNSYEQYF. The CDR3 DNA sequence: TGTGCCAGCAGCCCCGGACAGAACTCCTACGAGCAGTACTTC.

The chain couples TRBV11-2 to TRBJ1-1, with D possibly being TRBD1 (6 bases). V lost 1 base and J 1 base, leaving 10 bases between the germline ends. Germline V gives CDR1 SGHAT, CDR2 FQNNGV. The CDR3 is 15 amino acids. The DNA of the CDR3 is TGTGCCAGCAGCTTAGGAGACAGGAGGAACACTGAAGCTTTCTTT. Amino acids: CASSLGDRRNTEAFF. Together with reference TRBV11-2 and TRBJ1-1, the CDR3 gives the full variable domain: EAGVAQSPRYKIIEKRQSVAFWCNPISGHATLYWYQQILGQGPKLLIQFQNNGVVDDSQLPKDRFSAERLKGVDSTLKIQPAKLEDSAVYLCASSLGDRRNTEAFFGQGTRLTVV.

The CDR3, as DNA: TGTGCCAGCAGCTTAGCCGGGACAGGCGAGCAGTACTTC. It translates to CASSLAGTGEQYF. The chain recombines TRBV7-8 with TRBJ2-5; 8 bases agree with TRBD1. TRBJ2-7 matches the DNA end more closely, so the J call is doubtful. The germline V gene encodes CDR1 SGHVS and CDR2 FQNEAQ. This CDR3 comprises 13 residues.

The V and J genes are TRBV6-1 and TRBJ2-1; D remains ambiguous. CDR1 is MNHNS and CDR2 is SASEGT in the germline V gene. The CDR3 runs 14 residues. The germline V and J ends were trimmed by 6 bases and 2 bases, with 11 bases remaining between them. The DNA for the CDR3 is TGTGCCAGCAGCTTCTTAAGACCCTACAATGAGCAGTTCTTC. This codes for CASSFLRPYNEQFF.

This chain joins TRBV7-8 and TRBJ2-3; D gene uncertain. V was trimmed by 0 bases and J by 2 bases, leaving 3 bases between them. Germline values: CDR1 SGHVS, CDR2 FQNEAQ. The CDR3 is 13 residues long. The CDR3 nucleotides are TGTGCCAGCAGCTTAGCTGCCACAGATACGCAGTATTTT. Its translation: CASSLAATDTQYF.

CDR3 in amino acids: CTSSNEDEQYF. The CDR3 DNA sequence: TGCACCAGCAGCAATGAGGACGAGCAGTACTTC. The V call is TRBV1, the J call TRBJ2-7; the D call of TRBD2 is as the table states it, not checked on the DNA. TRBV1 constitutes a pseudogene. This CDR3 is 11 amino acids long.

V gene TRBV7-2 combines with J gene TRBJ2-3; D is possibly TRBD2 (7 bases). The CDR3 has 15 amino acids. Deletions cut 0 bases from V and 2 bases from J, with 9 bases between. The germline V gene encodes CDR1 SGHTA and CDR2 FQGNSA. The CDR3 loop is CASSLAAGATDTQYF. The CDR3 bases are TGTGCCAGCAGCTTAGCGGCGGGGGCCACAGATACGCAGTATTTT.

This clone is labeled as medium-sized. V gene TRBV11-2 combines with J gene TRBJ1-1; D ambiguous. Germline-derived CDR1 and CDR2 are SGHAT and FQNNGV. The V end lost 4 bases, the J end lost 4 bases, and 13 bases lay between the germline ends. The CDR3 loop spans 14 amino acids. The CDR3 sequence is CASSWNSPSTEAFF. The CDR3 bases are TGTGCCAGCAGCTGGAACAGTCCAAGCACTGAAGCTTTCTTT.

The CDR3 nucleotides read TGTGCCAGCAGCTTTGGAGGGTCCTATGGCTACACCTTC. It specifies CASSFGGSYGYTF. V and J are TRBV11-2 and TRBJ1-2; D is unresolved. V lost 3 bases and J 4 bases, leaving 9 bases between the germline ends. The CDR3 runs 13 residues. The germline gives CDR1 SGHAT, CDR2 FQNNGV.

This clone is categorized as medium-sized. In nucleotides, the CDR3 is TGTGCCAGCAGTCCGACGGATTCACCCCTCCACTTT. Amino acids: CASSPTDSPLHF. The rearrangement uses TRBV6-5 and TRBJ1-6; D is unresolved. This CDR3 has 12 amino acids. Looked up from germline, CDR1 is MNHEY and CDR2 is SVGAGI. Trimming pared 5 bases from V and 8 bases from J, leaving 7 bases between.

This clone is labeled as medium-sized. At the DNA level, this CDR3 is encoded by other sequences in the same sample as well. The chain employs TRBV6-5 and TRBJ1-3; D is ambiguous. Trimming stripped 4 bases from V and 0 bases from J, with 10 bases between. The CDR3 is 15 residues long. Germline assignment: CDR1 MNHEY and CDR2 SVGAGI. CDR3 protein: CASSSAASSGNTIYF. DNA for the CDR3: TGTGCCAGCAGTTCGGCGGCCTCCTCTGGAAACACCATATATTTT.

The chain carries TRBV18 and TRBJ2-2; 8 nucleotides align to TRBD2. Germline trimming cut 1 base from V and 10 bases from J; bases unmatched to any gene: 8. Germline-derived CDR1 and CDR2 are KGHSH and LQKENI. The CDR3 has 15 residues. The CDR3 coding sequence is TGTGCCAGCTCACCACTGAATAGCGGGGTGATGGAGCTGTTTTTT. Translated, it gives CASSPLNSGVMELFF.

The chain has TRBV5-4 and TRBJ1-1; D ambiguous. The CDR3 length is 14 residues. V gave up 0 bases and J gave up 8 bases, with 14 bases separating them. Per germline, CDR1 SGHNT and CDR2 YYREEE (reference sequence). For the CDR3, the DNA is TGTGCCAGCAGCTTGGGGTCCGAAGCACTGGAAGCTTTCTTT. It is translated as CASSLGSEALEAFF. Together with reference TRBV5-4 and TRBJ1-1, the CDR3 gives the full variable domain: ETGVTQSPTHLIKTRGQQVTLRCSSQSGHNTVSWYQQALGQGPQFIFQYYREEENGRGNFPPRFSGLQFPNYSSELNVNALELDDSALYLCASSLGSEALEAFFGQGTRLTVV.

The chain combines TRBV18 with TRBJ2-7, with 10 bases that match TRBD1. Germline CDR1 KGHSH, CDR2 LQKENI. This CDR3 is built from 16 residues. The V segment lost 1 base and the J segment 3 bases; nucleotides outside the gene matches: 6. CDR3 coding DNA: TGTGCCAGCTCACCACGGACCGGGACAGGGGACTACGAGCAGTACTTC. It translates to CASSPRTGTGDYEQYF.

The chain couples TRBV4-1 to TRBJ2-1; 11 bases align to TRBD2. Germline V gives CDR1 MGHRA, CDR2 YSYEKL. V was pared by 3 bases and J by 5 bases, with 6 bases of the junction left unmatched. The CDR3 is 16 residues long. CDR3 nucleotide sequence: TGCGCCAGCAGCCAGCCGGGACTAGCGGATCACAATGAGCAGTTCTTC. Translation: CASSQPGLADHNEQFF.

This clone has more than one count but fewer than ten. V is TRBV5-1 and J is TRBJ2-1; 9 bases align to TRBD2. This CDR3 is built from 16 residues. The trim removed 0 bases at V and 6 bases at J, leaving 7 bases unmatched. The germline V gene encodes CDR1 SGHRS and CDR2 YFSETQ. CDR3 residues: CASSLVAGAEGNEQFF. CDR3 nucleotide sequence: TGCGCCAGCAGCTTGGTAGCGGGGGCAGAGGGCAATGAGCAGTTCTTC.

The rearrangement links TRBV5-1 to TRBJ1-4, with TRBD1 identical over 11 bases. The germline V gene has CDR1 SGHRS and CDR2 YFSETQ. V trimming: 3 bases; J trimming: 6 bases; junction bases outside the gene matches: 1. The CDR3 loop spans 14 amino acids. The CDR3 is CASSWTGGYEKLFF. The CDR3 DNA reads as TGCGCCAGCAGCTGGACAGGGGGCTATGAAAAACTGTTTTTT.

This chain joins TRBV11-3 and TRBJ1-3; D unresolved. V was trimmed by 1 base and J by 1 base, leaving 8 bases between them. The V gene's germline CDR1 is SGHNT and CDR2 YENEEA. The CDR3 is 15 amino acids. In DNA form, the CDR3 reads TGTGCCAGCAGCTTAGTGAGTGGTTCTGGAAACACCATATATTTT. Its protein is CASSLVSGSGNTIYF.